Following are 20 T cell receptor beta chains from one sample sequenced in a study of CD8+ T cells in alopecia areata. Following RNA extraction, reverse transcription yielded cDNA that acted as the sequencing template. The protocol was immunoSEQ multiplex PCR, while the TCRdb copy is restricted to in-frame clones and leaves out a portion. The sample consists of 70,000 to 95,000 clones, approximately 50% of them appearing once. Sequences were obtained from NKG2D-high CD8+ T cells sorted from blood. The receptor set was obtained from a human donor with alopecia areata.

This clone was detected a few times. This sequence joins TRBV29-1 and TRBJ1-2; D call uncertain. V was pared by 2 bases and J by 8 bases, with 9 bases between. This CDR3 has 11 amino acids. Germline V lookup: CDR1 SQVTM, CDR2 ANQGSEA. DNA of the CDR3: TGCAGCGTTGAAAAGGAGTTCGGCTACACCTTC. Translating gives CSVEKEFGYTF.

This chain uses TRBV4-1 with TRBJ2-3, with D hard to call. Per the germline V gene, CDR1 is MGHRA and CDR2 is YSYEKL. CDR3 length: 14 amino acids. The V end lost 0 bases, the J end lost 2 bases, and 6 bases lay between the germline ends. This chain's CDR3 is CASSQEPVTDTQYF. The CDR3 coding sequence is TGCGCCAGCAGCCAAGAACCAGTCACAGATACGCAGTATTTT.

The genes are TRBV30 and TRBJ2-7, with D possibly matching TRBD2 (5 bases). CDR1 GTSNPN and CDR2 SVGIG come from the germline V gene (reference sequence). This CDR3 is 15 amino acids long. The germline V and J ends were trimmed by 2 bases and 3 bases, with 17 bases remaining between them. The CDR3, as DNA: TGTGCCTGGAGTAAGGAGGTGGACGGTGACTACGAGCAGTACTTC. It yields the protein CAWSKEVDGDYEQYF.

This clone showed up just once. The chain carries TRBV28 and TRBJ2-7; D gene unclear. Trimming pared 5 bases from V and 3 bases from J, leaving 8 bases between. Germline V gene sequence: CDR1 MDHEN, CDR2 SYDVKM. This CDR3 contains 12 residues. The DNA of the CDR3 is TGTGCCAGCAGTCTCCGCAGCTACGAGCAGTACTTC. It translates to CASSLRSYEQYF.

This chain uses TRBV27 with TRBJ1-2; D is uncertain. The CDR3 is 14 amino acids. Trimming took 0 bases from V and 4 from J, leaving 9 bases between them. Germline lookup yields CDR1 MNHEY and CDR2 SMNVEV (reference sequence). Written as DNA, the CDR3 is TGTGCCAGCAGTTTATCAACAGACTCCTATGGCTACACCTTC. Protein sequence: CASSLSTDSYGYTF.

The CDR3 coding sequence is TGTGCCAGCAGCTTGGGGACGGGAGGGCCCGAGCAGTACTTC. This encodes CASSLGTGGPEQYF. The chain carries TRBV5-6 and TRBJ2-7; 8 bases line up with TRBD2. This CDR3 is 14 amino acids long. V shed 0 bases and J 6 bases; nucleotides not matched to a gene: 5. CDR1 SGHDT and CDR2 YYEEEE come from the germline V gene.

The DNA for the CDR3 is TGTGCCAGCAGGGACAGCTACGAGCAGTACTTC. This encodes CASRDSYEQYF. The chain has TRBV27 and TRBJ2-7; TRBD1 is a possible D gene (6 bases). The V and J ends lost 6 bases and 3 bases respectively, with 6 bases between them. CDR1 and CDR2 from the germline V gene are MNHEY and SMNVEV (reference sequence). The CDR3 has 11 amino acids.

This chain links TRBV29-1 with TRBJ2-7, with D uncertain. Germline CDR1 and CDR2: SQVTM and ANQGSEA. Trimming took 7 bases from V and 3 from J, leaving 7 bases between them. The CDR3 has 10 amino acids. The CDR3 sequence: CSAVNYEQYF. CDR3 nucleotide sequence: TGCAGCGCTGTCAACTACGAGCAGTACTTC.

The genes are TRBV2 and TRBJ2-2; D not resolved. Germline V CDR1 and CDR2: SNHLY, FYNNEI. Trimming shortened V by 7 bases and J by 4 bases, and 7 bases separated the two germline ends. The CDR3 consists of 12 residues. CDR3: CASTFTTGELFF. CDR3 nucleotide sequence: TGTGCCAGCACCTTTACCACCGGGGAGCTGTTTTTT.

This rearrangement joins TRBV9 to TRBJ2-1; tentatively, D is TRBD2 (5 bases). CDR1 SGDLS and CDR2 YYNGEE come from the germline V gene. V was shortened by 3 bases and J by 3 bases, with 10 bases between the two germline ends. This CDR3 has 14 amino acids. The CDR3 sequence: CASSASGNYNEQFF. The CDR3 DNA reads as TGTGCCAGCAGCGCCTCGGGGAACTACAATGAGCAGTTCTTC.

The chain joins TRBV28 to TRBJ1-5; 7 bases map to TRBD1. The germline CDR1 and CDR2 sequences are MDHEN and SYDVKM. The CDR3 runs 15 residues. Unmatched junction bases numbered 7, after V lost 6 bases and J lost 2 bases. The CDR3 bases are TGTGCCAGCAGCCTGACAGGGATGGGCAATCAGCCCCAGCATTTT. This translates into CASSLTGMGNQPQHF.

The chain has TRBV29-1 and TRBJ2-1; TRBD2 is a possible D gene (6 bases). Between the trimmed V and J ends, which lost 0 bases and 6 bases, there was a span of 9 bases. CDR1 and CDR2 from the germline V gene are SQVTM and ANQGSEA. CDR3 length: 13 residues. CDR3 residues: CSVEEAGTNEQFF. In nucleotides, the CDR3 is TGCAGCGTTGAAGAGGCGGGGACCAATGAGCAGTTCTTC.

This clone was detected a few times. The chain links TRBV7-9 to TRBJ2-7; D gene ambiguous. Germline V gene sequence: CDR1 SEHNR, CDR2 FQNEAQ (reference sequence). The length of the CDR3 is 10 residues. V was shortened by 6 bases and J by 4 bases, with 4 bases between the two germline ends. As DNA, the CDR3 is TGTGCCAGCAGTCAGTACGAGCAGTACTTC. Its protein is CASSQYEQYF.

This clone was picked up a small number of times. CDR3 in DNA: TGTGCCAGCAGCCCACAGGGGCTTTACACTGAAGCTTTCTTT. It codes for CASSPQGLYTEAFF. The chain recombines TRBV28 with TRBJ1-1; TRBD1 matches at 7 bases. The CDR3 consists of 14 residues. Germline CDR1 and CDR2: MDHEN and SYDVKM. Trimming removed 6 bases from V and 3 bases from J; junction bases left unmatched: 7.

The J gene is TRBJ2-1, the V gene TRBV6-5, with TRBD2 identical over 8 bases. The CDR3 is 13 residues long. With 8 bases clipped from V and 8 bases from J, the junction kept 8 bases outside the gene matches. Germline CDR1 MNHEY, CDR2 SVGAGI. The CDR3 is CASGPGLEDEQFF. CDR3 coding DNA: TGTGCCAGCGGTCCGGGACTAGAGGATGAGCAGTTCTTC.

This clone has a handful of counts. The DNA of the CDR3 is TGTGCCTGGAGCCTCACCCGGGTCAATGAGCAGTTCTTC. It yields the protein CAWSLTRVNEQFF. The chain employs TRBV30 and TRBJ2-1, with D hard to call. The CDR3 runs to 13 residues. Trimming stripped 3 bases from V and 6 bases from J, with 12 bases between. Germline V gene sequence: CDR1 GTSNPN, CDR2 SVGIG (reference sequence).

This rearrangement joins TRBV27 to TRBJ2-7, with D uncertain. V gave up 6 bases and J gave up 2 bases, with 14 bases separating them. Germline V gene data show CDR1 as MNHEY and CDR2 as SMNVEV (reference sequence). The CDR3 has 14 residues. Here the CDR3 reads CASRDGIRTYEQYF. CDR3 in DNA: TGTGCCAGCAGAGATGGTATTAGAACCTACGAGCAGTACTTC.

J is TRBJ2-7 and V is TRBV27; 7 bases line up with TRBD2. J gave up 5 bases and V 3 bases, and 1 base lay outside the gene matches. The germline CDR1 and CDR2 sequences are MNHEY and SMNVEV (reference sequence). This CDR3 has 12 residues. The CDR3 spells CASSLSGNEQYF. The CDR3 DNA is TGTGCCAGCAGTTTGAGCGGGAACGAGCAGTACTTC.

This clone was found a few times. The chain uses TRBV29-1 and TRBJ2-3, with TRBD2 matching 10 bases. V lost 4 bases and J lost 2; bases outside the gene matches: 12. Germline V lookup: CDR1 SQVTM, CDR2 ANQGSEA. The CDR3 runs 17 residues. The CDR3 here is CSVVVAGGRPNTDTQYF. In DNA, the CDR3 is TGCAGCGTTGTAGTAGCGGGGGGCCGTCCGAACACAGATACGCAGTATTTT.

The CDR3 DNA reads TGCGCCAGCAGCATTGAGGGGGGACACTGGGAGCAGTTCTTC. Its translation: CASSIEGGHWEQFF. The chain is built from TRBV4-1 and TRBJ2-1, with D perhaps matching TRBD1 or TRBD2 (6 bases each). V dropped 5 bases and J dropped 10 bases, with 18 bases sitting between them. The germline CDR1 and CDR2 sequences are MGHRA and YSYEKL. The CDR3 loop spans 14 amino acids.